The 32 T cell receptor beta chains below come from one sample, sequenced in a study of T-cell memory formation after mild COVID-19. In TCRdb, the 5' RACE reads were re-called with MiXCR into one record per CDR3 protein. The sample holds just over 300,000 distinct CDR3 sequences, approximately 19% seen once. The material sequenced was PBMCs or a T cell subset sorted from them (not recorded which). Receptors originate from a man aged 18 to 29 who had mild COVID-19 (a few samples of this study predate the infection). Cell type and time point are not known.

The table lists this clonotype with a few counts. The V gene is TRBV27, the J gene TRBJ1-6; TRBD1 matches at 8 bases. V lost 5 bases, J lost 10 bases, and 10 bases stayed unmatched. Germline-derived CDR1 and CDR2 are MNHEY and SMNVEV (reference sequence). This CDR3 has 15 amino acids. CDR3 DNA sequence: TGTGCCAGCAGTATTAGGGGACAGGTTGGGTCACCCCTCCACTTT. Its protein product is CASSIRGQVGSPLHF.

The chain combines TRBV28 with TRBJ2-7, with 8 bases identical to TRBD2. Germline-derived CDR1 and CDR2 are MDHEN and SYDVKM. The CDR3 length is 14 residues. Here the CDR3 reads CRVSSGGSRSEQYF. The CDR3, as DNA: TGTAGGGTCTCCAGCGGGGGAAGTCGCTCCGAGCAGTACTTC.

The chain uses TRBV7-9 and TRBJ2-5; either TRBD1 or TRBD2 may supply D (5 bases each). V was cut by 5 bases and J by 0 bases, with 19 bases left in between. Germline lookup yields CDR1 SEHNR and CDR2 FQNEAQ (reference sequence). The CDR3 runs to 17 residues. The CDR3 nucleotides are TGTGCCAGCAGCCCTAGGGGTCCCGGGACCTACCAAGAGACCCAGTACTTC. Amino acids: CASSPRGPGTYQETQYF.

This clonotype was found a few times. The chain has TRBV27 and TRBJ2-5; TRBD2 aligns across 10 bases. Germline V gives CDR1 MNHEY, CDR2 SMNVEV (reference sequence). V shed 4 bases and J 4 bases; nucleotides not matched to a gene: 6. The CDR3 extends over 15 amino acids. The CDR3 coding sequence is TGTGCCAGCAGTTGGGGGACTAGCGCGGGAGAGACCCAGTACTTC. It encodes CASSWGTSAGETQYF.

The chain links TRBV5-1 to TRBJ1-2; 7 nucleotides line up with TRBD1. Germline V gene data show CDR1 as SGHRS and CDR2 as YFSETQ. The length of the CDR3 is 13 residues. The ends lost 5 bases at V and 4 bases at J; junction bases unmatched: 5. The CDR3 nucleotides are TGCGCCAGCAGTCGACAGGGTACCTATGGCTACACCTTC. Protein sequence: CASSRQGTYGYTF.

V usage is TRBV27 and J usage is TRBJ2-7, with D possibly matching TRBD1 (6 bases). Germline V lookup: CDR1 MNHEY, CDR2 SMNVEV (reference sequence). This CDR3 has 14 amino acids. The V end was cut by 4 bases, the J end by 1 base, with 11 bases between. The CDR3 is CASSSATGSYEQYF. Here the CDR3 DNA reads TGTGCCAGCAGTTCAGCGACAGGTTCCTACGAGCAGTACTTC.

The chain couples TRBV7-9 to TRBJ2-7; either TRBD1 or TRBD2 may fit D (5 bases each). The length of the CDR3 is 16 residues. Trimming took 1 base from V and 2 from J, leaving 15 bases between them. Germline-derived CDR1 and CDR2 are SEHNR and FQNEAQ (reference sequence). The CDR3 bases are TGTGCCAGCAGCTTAGAGATAAGGGACGGTACCTACGAGCAGTACGTC. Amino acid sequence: CASSLEIRDGTYEQYV.

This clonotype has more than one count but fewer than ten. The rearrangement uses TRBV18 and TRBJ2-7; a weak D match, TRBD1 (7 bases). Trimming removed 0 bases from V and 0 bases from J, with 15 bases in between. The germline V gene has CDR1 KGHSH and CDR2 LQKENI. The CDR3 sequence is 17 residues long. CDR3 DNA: TGTGCCAGCTCACCACCGAGGGGGGACAGCAGCTCCTACGAGCAGTACTTC. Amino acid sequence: CASSPPRGDSSSYEQYF.

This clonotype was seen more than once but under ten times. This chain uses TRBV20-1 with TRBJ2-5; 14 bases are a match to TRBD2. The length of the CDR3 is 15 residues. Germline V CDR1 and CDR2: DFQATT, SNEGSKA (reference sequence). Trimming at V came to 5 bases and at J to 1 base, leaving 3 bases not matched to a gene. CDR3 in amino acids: CSADGTSGGQETQYF. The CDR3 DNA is TGCAGTGCTGATGGGACTAGCGGGGGCCAAGAGACCCAGTACTTC.

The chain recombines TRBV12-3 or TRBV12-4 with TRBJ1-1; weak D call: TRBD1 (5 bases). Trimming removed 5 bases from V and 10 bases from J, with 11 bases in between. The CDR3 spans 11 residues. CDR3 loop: CASSLPGIAFF. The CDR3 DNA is TGTGCCAGCAGTCTCCCAGGGATAGCTTTCTTT.

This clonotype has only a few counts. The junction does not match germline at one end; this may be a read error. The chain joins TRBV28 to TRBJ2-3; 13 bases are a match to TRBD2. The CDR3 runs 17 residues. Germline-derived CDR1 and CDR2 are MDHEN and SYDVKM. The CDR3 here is CASILTPGLAGSDTQYF. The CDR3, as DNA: TGTGCCAGCATTTTAACCCCGGGACTAGCGGGATCAGATACGCAGTATTTT.

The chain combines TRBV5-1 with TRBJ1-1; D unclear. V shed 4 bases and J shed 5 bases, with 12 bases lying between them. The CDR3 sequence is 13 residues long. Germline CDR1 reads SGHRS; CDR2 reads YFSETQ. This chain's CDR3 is CASSPGRETEAFF. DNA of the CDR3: TGCGCCAGCAGCCCAGGACGGGAAACTGAAGCTTTCTTT.

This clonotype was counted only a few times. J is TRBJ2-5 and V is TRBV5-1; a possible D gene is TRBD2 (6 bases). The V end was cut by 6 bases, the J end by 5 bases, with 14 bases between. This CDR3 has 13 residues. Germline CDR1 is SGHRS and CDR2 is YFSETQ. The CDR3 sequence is CASKDGGVETQYF. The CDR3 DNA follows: TGCGCCAGCAAGGACGGCGGGGTGGAGACCCAGTACTTC.

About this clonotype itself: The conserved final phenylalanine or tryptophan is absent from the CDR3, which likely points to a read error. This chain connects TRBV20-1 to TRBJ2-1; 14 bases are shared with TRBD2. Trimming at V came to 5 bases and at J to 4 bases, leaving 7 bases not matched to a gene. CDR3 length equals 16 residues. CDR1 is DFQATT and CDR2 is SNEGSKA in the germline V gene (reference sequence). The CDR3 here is CSAPRLAGGSYNEQFL. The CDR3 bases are TGCAGTGCTCCTCGACTAGCGGGGGGGTCATACAATGAGCAGTTCTTA.

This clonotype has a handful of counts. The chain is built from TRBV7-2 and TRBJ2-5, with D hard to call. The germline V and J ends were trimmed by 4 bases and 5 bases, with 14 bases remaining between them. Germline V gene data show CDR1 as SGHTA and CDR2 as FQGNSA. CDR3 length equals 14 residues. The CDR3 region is CASSSNWGRETQYF. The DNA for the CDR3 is TGTGCCAGCAGCTCGAACTGGGGTAGGGAGACCCAGTACTTC.

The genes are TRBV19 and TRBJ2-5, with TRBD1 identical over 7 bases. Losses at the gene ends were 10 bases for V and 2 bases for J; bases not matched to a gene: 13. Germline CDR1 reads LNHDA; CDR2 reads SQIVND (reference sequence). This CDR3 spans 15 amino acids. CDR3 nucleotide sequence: TGTGCCACCTCGAACAAAGGGGGCCGGCAAGAGACCCAGTACTTC. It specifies CATSNKGGRQETQYF. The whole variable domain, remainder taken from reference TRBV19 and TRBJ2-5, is DGGITQSPKYLFRKEGQNVTLSCEQNLNHDAMYWYRQDPGQGLRLIYYSQIVNDFQKGDIAEGYSVSREKKESFPLTVTSAQKNPTAFYLCATSNKGGRQETQYFGPGTRLLVL.

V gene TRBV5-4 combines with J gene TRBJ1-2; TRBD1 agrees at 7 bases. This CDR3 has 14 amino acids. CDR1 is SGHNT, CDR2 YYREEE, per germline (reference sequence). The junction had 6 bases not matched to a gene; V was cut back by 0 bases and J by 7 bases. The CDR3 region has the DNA TGTGCCAGCAGCTTGGAGAACAGGGGTGGTGGCTACACCTTC. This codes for CASSLENRGGGYTF.

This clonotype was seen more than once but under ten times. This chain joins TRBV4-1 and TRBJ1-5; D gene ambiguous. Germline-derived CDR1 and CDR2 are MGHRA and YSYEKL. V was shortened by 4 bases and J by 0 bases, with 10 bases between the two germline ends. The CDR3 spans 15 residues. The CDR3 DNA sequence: TGCGCCAGCAGCCCCGGGTTTTATAGCAATCAGCCCCAGCATTTT. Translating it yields CASSPGFYSNQPQHF.

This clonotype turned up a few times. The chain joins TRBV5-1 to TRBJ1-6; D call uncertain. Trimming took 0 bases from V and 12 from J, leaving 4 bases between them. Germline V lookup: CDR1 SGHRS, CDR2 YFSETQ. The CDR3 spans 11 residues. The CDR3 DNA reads TGCGCCAGCAGCTTGGGAGGACCCCTCCACTTT. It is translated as CASSLGGPLHF.

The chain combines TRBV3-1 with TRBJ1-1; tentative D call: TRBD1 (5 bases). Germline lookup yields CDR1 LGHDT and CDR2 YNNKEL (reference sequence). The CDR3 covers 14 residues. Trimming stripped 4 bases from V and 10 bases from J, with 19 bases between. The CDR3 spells CASSRTRGGTPAFF. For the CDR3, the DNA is TGTGCCAGCAGCCGAACCCGGGGGGGGACCCCAGCTTTCTTT.

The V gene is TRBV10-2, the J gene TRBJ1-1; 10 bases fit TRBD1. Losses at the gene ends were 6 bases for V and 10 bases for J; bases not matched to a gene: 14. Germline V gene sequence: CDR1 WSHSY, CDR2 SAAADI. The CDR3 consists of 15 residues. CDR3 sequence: CASRDTGTGVPAAFF. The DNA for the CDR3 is TGCGCCAGCAGGGATACCGGGACAGGGGTACCCGCAGCTTTCTTT.

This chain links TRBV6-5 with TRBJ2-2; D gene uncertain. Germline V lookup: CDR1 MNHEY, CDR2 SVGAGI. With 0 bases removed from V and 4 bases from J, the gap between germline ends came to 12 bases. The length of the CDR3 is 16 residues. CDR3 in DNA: TGTGCCAGCAGTTACTCGACTCGGCCAGCCACCGGGGAGCTGTTTTTT. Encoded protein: CASSYSTRPATGELFF.

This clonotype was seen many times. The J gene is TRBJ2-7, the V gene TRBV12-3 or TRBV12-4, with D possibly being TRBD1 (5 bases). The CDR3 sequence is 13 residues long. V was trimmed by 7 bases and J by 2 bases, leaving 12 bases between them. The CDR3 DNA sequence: TGTGCCAGCAACCAGGGCCAAACCTACGAGCAGTACTTC. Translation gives CASNQGQTYEQYF.

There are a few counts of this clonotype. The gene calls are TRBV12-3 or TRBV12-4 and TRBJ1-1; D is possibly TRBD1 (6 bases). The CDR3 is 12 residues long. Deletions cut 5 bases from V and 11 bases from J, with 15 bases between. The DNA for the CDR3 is TGTGCCAGCAGTCGGGGGGGGCGTGTCGCTTTCTTT. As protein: CASSRGGRVAFF.

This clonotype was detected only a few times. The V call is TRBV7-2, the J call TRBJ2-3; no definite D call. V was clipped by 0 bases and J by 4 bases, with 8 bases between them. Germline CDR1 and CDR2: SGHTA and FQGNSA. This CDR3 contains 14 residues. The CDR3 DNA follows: TGTGCCAGCAGCTTAGCCATCCAAGCAGATACGCAGTATTTT. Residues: CASSLAIQADTQYF.

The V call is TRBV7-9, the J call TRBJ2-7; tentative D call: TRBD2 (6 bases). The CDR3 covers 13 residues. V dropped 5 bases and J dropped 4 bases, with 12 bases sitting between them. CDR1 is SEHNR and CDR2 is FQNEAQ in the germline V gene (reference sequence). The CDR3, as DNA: TGTGCCAGCAGCCCCACGGGGGTTTACGAGCAGTACTTC. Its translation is CASSPTGVYEQYF.

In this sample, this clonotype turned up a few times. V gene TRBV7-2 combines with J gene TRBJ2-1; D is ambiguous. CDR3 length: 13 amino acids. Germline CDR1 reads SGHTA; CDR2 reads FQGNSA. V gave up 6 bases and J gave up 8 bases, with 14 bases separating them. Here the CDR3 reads CASSFSLGDEQFF. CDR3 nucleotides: TGTGCCAGCAGTTTTTCTCTAGGCGATGAGCAGTTCTTC.

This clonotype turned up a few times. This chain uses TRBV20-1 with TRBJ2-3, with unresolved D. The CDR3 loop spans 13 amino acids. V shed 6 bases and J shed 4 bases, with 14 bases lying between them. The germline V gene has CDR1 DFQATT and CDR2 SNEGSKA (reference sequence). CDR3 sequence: CSARPPSADTQYF. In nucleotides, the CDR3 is TGCAGTGCACGTCCCCCAAGTGCAGATACGCAGTATTTT.

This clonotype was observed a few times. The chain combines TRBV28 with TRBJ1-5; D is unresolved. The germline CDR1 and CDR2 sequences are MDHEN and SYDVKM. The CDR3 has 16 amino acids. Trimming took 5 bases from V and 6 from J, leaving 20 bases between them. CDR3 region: CASSPAAERVAQPQHF. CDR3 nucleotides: TGTGCCAGCAGTCCGGCGGCGGAGAGGGTTGCTCAGCCCCAGCATTTT.

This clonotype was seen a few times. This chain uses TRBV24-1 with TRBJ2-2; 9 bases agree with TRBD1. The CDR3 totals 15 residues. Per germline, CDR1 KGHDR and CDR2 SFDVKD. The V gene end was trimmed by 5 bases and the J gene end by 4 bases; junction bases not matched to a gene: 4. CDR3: CATSAGQGRTGELFF. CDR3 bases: TGTGCCACCAGTGCGGGACAGGGTCGCACCGGGGAGCTGTTTTTT.

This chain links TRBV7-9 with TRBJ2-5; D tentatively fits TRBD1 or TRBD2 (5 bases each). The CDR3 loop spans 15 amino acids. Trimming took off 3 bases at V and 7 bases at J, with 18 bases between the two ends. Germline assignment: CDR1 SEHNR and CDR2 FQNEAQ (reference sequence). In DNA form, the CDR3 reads TGTGCCAGCAGCTTCCCGGGGCGAATGAAGGGGACCCAGTACTTC. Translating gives CASSFPGRMKGTQYF.

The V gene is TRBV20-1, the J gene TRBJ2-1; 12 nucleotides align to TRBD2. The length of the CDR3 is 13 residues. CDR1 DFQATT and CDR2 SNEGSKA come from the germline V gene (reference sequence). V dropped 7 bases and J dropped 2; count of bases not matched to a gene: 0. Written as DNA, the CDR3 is TGCAGTGGACTAGCGGGGGCCTACAATGAGCAGTTCTTC. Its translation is CSGLAGAYNEQFF.